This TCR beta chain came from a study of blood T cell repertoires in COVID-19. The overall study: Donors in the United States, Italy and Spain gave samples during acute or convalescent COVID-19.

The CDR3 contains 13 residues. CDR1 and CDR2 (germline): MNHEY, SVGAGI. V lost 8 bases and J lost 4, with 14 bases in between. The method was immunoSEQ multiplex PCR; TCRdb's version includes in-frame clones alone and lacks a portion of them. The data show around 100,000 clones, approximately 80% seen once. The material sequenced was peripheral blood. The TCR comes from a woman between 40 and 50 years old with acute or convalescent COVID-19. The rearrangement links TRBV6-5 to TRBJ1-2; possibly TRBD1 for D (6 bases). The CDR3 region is CASADRPLYGYTF. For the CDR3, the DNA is TGTGCCAGCGCCGACAGGCCCCTCTATGGCTACACCTTC.